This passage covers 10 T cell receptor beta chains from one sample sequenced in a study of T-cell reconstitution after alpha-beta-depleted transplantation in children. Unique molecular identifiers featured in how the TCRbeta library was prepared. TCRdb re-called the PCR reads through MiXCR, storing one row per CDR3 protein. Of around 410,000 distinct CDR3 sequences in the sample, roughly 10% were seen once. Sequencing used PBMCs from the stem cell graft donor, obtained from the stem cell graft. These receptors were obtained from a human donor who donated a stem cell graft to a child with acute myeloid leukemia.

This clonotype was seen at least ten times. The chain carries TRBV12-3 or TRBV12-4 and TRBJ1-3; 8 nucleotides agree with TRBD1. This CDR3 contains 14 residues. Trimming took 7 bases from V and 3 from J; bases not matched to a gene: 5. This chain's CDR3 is CASKPTGDGNTIYF. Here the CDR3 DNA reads TGTGCCAGCAAACCGACAGGGGATGGAAACACCATATATTTT.

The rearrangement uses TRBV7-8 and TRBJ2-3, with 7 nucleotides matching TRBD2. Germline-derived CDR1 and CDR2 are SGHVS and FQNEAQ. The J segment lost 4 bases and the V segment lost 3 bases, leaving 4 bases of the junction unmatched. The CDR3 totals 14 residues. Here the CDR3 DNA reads TGTGCCAGCAGCTTGGGGGGGACCCCAGATACGCAGTATTTT. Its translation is CASSLGGTPDTQYF.

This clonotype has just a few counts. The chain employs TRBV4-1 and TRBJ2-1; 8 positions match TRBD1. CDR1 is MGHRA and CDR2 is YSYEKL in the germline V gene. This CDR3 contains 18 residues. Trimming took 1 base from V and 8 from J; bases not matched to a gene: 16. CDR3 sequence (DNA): TGCGCCAGCAGCCAAGGACAGGGGTCCCCGGGCCCTTGGGATGAGCAGTTCTTC. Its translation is CASSQGQGSPGPWDEQFF.

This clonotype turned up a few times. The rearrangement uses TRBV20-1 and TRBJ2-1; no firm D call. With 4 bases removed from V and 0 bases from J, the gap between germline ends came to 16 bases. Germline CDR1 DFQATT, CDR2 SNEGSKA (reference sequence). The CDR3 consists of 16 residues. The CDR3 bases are TGCAGTGCTAACCCGGGCGTTGCGAGCTCCTACAATGAGCAGTTCTTC. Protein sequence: CSANPGVASSYNEQFF.

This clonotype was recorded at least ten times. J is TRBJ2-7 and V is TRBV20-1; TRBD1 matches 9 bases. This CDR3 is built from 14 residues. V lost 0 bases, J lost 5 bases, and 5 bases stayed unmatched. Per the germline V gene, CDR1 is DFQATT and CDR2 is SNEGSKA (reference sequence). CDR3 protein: CSARDTGTGNEQYF. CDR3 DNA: TGCAGTGCTAGAGATACCGGGACAGGGAACGAGCAGTACTTC.

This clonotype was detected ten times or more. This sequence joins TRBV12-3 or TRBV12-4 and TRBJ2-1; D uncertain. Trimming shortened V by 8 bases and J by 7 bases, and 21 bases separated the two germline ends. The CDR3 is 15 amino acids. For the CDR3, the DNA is TGTGCCAGCGGCACGCGGAAGGTAGGAAAAAATGAGCAGTTCTTC. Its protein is CASGTRKVGKNEQFF.

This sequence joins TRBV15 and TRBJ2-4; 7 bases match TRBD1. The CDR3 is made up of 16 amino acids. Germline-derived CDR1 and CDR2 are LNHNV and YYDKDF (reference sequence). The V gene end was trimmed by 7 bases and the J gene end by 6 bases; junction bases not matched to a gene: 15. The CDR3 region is CATNQFPEGARNIQYF. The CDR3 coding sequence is TGTGCCACCAACCAATTTCCAGAGGGGGCTAGAAACATTCAGTACTTC. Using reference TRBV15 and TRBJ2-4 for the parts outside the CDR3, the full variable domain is DAMVIQNPRYQVTQFGKPVTLSCSQTLNHNVMYWYQQKSSQAPKLLFHYYDKDFNNEADTPDNFQSRRPNTSFCFLDIRSPGLGDTAMYLCATNQFPEGARNIQYFGAGTRLSVL.

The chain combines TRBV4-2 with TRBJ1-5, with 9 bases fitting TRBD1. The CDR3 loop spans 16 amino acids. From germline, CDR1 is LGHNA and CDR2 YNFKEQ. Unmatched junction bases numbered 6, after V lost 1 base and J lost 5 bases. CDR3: CASSQADRGWDQPQHF. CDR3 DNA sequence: TGTGCCAGCAGCCAAGCAGACAGGGGGTGGGATCAGCCCCAGCATTTT.

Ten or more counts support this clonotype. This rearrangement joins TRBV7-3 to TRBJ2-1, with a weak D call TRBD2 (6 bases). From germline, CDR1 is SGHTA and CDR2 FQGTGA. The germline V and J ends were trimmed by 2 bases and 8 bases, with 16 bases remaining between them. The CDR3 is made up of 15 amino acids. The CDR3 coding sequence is TGTGCCAGCAGCTTAGGGACTCACCCCAGCGATGAGCAGTTCTTC. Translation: CASSLGTHPSDEQFF. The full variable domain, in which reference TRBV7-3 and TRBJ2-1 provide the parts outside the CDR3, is GAGVSQTPSNKVTEKGKYVELRCDPISGHTALYWYRQSLGQGPEFLIYFQGTGAADDSGLPNDRFFAVRPEGSVSTLKIQRTERGDSAVYLCASSLGTHPSDEQFFGPGTRLTVL.

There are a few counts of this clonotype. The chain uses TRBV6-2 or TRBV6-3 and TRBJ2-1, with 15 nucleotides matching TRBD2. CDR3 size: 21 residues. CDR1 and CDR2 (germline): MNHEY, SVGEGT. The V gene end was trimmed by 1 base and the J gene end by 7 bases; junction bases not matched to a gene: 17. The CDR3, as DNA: TGTGCCAGCAGTTACTATTCCCTCGGACTAGCGGGGGGGCCTAAGGAAAATGAGCAGTTCTTC. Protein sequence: CASSYYSLGLAGGPKENEQFF.